The sequence of this T cell receptor (beta chain) was determined in a study of beta chain features in type 1 diabetes. As concerns this clone: The antigen remains undetermined.

Regarding the study as a whole: Researchers caution that PCR might favor shorter templates, equally among patients and controls. Researchers report that Type 1 diabetes patients had moderately but significantly shorter TCRB CDR3s across all four CD4+ subsets.

The V segment lost 1 base and the J segment 5 bases; nucleotides outside the gene matches: 6. The CDR3 runs 16 residues. The germline gives CDR1 LGHNA, CDR2 YSLEER. A single heparinised blood sample, averaging roughly 0.11 L, was obtained per donor. Markers CD45RO/CCR7/CD25/CD127/CD95/CD27 served to sort CD4+ naive, central memory, regulatory and stem cell-like memory cells. Expressed TCRB transcripts were sequenced because the isolated RNA had all been reverse transcribed beforehand. Measured with immunoSEQ multiplex PCR; TCRdb has only the in-frame clones, and not every one. Here the sample spans about 230,000 clones, around 16% being singletons.

The specimen was naive CD4+ T cells from blood. The chain employs TRBV4-3 and TRBJ2-1, with 9 bases identical to TRBD1. The TCR comes from a man in his thirties or forties with type 1 diabetes. CDR3 protein: CASSQGTGEANNEQFF. The CDR3 nucleotides read TGCGCCAGCAGCCAAGGGACAGGGGAGGCGAACAATGAGCAGTTCTTC.